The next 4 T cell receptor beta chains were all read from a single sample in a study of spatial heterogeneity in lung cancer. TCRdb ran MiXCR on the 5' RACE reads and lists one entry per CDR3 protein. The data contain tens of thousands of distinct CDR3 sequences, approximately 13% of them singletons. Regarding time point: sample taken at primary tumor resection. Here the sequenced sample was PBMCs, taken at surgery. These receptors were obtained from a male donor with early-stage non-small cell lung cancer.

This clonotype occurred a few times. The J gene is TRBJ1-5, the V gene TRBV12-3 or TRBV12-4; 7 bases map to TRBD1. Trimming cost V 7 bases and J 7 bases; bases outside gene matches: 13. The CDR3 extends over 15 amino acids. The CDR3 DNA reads TGTGCCAGCAAAACCGGGACAGTTGGTATGCAGCCCCAGCATTTT. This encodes CASKTGTVGMQPQHF.

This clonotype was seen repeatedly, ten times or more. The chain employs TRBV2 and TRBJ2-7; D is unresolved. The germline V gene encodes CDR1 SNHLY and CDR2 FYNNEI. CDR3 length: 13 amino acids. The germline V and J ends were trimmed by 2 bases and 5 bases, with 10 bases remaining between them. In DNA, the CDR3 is TGTGCCAGCAGTGAAAGGGTAGGCCACGAGCAGTACTTC. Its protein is CASSERVGHEQYF.

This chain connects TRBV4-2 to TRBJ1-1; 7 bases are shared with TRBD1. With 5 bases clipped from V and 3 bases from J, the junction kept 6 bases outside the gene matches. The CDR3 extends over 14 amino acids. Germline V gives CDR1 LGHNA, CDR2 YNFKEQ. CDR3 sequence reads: CASSTSGTDTEAFF. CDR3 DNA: TGTGCCAGCAGCACGTCCGGGACAGACACTGAAGCTTTCTTT.

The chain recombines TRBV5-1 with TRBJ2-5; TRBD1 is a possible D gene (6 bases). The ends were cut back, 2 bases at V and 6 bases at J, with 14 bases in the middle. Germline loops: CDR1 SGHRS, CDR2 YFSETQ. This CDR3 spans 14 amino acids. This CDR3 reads CASSFDRFGKTQYF. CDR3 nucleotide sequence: TGCGCCAGCAGCTTCGACAGGTTCGGGAAGACCCAGTACTTC.